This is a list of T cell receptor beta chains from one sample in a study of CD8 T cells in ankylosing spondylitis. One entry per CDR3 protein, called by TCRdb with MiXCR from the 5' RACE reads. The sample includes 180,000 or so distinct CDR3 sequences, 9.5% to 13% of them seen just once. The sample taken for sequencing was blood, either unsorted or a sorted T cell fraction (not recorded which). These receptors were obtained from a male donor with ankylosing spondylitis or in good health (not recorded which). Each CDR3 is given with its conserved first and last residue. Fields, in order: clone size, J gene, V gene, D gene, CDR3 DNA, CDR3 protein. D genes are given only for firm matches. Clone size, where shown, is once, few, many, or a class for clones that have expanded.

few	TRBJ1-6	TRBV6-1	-	TGTGCCAGCAGAAATCCGGGACTCAATAATTCACCCCTCCACTTT	CASRNPGLNNSPLHF
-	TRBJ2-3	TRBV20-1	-	TGCAGTGCTGGGGGGAGGAGCCCAGATACGCAGTATTTT	CSAGGRSPDTQYF
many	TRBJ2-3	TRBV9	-	TGTGCCAGCAGCGTAGGGTCCCTTACTAGCACAGATACGCAGTATTTT	CASSVGSLTSTDTQYF
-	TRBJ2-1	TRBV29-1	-	TGCAGCGCCGGGCAGGAGCAGTTCTTC	CSAGQEQFF
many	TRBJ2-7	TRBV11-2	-	TGTGCCAGCAGCTTAGAGGGGGCGGCAGGGGCAGAGCAGTACTTC	CASSLEGAAGAEQYF
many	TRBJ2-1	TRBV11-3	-	TGTGCCAGCAGCTTCTTGGGAACTGGGGATGAGCAGTTCTTC	CASSFLGTGDEQFF
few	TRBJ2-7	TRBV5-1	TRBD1	TGCGCCAGCAGCTTCTCGACAGGGGGAGGTTACGAGCAGTACTTC	CASSFSTGGGYEQYF
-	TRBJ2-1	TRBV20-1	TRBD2	TGCAGTGCTAGAGATTGGGGAGCCGGGGGGACCATCAATGAGCAGTTCTTC	CSARDWGAGGTINEQFF
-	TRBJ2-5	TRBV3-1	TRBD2	TGTGCCAGCAGCCCCCTAGCGGGCCCGTACCAAGAGACCCAGTACTTC	CASSPLAGPYQETQYF
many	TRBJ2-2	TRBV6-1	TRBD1	TGTGCCAGCGGAACCGGGACAGGGTATACCGGGGAGCTGTTTTTT	CASGTGTGYTGELFF
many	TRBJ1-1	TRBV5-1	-	TGCGCCAGCAGCTTGGCCCTCGGGAACACTGAAGCTTTCTTT	CASSLALGNTEAFF
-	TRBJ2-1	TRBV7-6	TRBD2	TGTGCCAGCAGCTTGACTAGCGGGGGGCCCACCCTGAACAATGAGCAGTTCTTC	CASSLTSGGPTLNNEQFF
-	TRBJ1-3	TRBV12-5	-	TGTGCTAGTGGTTTGGGGGGTTCTGGGCTATCTGGAAACACCATATATTTT	CASGLGGSGLSGNTIYF
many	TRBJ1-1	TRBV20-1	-	TGCAGTGCTGTTTCGGGCTTGGCGAACACTGAAGCTTTCTTT	CSAVSGLANTEAFF
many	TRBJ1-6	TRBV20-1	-	TGCAGTGCTCGAGACGCCAGTTCACCCCTCCACTTT	CSARDASSPLHF
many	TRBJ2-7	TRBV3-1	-	TGTGCCAGCAGCCCGCTGGGTGAGGTCGAGCAGTACTTC	CASSPLGEVEQYF
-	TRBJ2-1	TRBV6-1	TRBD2	TGTGCCAGCAGTGATAAGGTGGAGCGGGAGTTCAATGAGCAGTTCTTC	CASSDKVEREFNEQFF
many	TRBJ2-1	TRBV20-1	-	TGCAGTGCTAGCGGGAAAATAGCGGAGATCAATGAGCAGTTCTTC	CSASGKIAEINEQFF
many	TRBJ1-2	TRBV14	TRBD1	TGTGCCAGCAGCCCCCTGACAGGGGGGGGAGATGGCTACACCTTC	CASSPLTGGGDGYTF
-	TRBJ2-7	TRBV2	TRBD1	TGTGCCATCGTCCCCTGGCTGGGACAGGGACTATCAAACGAGCAGTACTTC	CAIVPWLGQGLSNEQYF
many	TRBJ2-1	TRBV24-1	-	TGTGCCACCAGTGATTTGCGGGGGAGTGAGCAGTTCTTC	CATSDLRGSEQFF
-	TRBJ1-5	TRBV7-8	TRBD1	TGTGCCATACAGGGGAGCAATCAGCCCCAGCATTTT	CAIQGSNQPQHF
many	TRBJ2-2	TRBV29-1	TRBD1	TGCAGCGTTGGGTCCGGGACAGGTGGTAGCGGGGAGCTGTTTTTT	CSVGSGTGGSGELFF
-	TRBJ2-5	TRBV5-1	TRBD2	TGCGCCAGCAGCTCCGAGGTGACTAGCGTAGAAGAGACCCAGTACTTC	CASSSEVTSVEETQYF
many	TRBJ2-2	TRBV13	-	TGTGCCAGCAGCTTAGGTGCCGGGACTTTAAACACCGGGGAGCTGTTTTTT	CASSLGAGTLNTGELFF
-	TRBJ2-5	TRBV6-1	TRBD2	TGTGCCAGCAGTGCGGACATAGCGGGAGGGTACTTC	CASSADIAGGYF
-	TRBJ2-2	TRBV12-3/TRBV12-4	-	TGTGCCAGCAGCGCCCCGACCCGGCAGGGTATGAGGATAACCGGGGAGCTGTTTTTT	CASSAPTRQGMRITGELFF
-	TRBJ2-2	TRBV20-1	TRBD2	TGCAGTGCTAGAGTTTTTAGCGGGAGGGCGAACACCGGGGAGCTGTTTTTT	CSARVFSGRANTGELFF
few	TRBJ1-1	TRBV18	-	TGTGCCAGCTCACGAGGAGGGGTCATGAACACTGAAGCTTTCTTT	CASSRGGVMNTEAFF
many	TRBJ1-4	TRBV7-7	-	TGTGCCAGCAGCTTAGAACTATCGAGTGGAAAACTGTTTTTT	CASSLELSSGKLFF
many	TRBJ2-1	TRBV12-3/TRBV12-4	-	TGTGCCAGCCGACCGGGGGCTCACAATGAGCAGTTCTTC	CASRPGAHNEQFF